This paragraph reports one T cell receptor beta chain. As yet, its antigen is unknown. The source of the sample is a study of T cell responses to AZD1222 COVID-19 vaccine. Study-level results: Spike-wide vaccine-associated CD4 TCRs dominated at 160-218 and 743-854.

Here immunoSEQ multiplex PCR was the method, and the copy in TCRdb shows in-frame clones only, minus some. The repertoire consists of about 180,000 clones, with 85% to 95% occurring once and the leading ten covering approximately 1.9%. Here the sequenced sample was peripheral blood, taken 28 days after the second AZD1222 dose. The TCR sequence derives from an adult who received the AZD1222 COVID-19 vaccine.

In DNA form, the CDR3 reads TGTGCCAGCTCACCAAGGGACTCCCCCTGGGATGGGGCCAACGTCCTGACTTTC. Translation: CASSPRDSPWDGANVLTF. The chain couples TRBV18 to TRBJ2-6, with D perhaps TRBD2 (6 bases). V was pared by 2 bases and J by 3 bases, with 17 bases between. CDR3 length equals 18 residues. Germline V gene data show CDR1 as KGHSH and CDR2 as LQKENI. Together with reference TRBV18 and TRBJ2-6, the CDR3 gives the full variable domain: NAGVMQNPRHLVRRRGQEARLRCSPMKGHSHVYWYRQLPEEGLKFMVYLQKENIIDESGMPKERFSAEFPKEGPSILRIQQVVRGDSAAYFCASSPRDSPWDGANVLTFGAGSRLTVL.